The 2 T cell receptor beta chains below come from one sample, sequenced in a study of shared clonotypes between healthy human individuals. Clones were read by immunoSEQ multiplex PCR, and TCRdb kept only the in-frame ones, dropping some. The profile shows roughly 1.5 million clones, under 99% of them singletons. The sequenced sample consisted of naive CD4+ T cells sorted from blood. The subset is: CD45RA+ positively selected. The receptors here all came from a man in his thirties or forties in good health.

In this sample, this clone turned up once. V usage is TRBV9 and J usage is TRBJ2-7; D remains unclear. CDR1 is SGDLS, CDR2 YYNGEE, per germline. The V and J ends lost 0 bases and 1 base respectively, with 11 bases between them. This CDR3 has 15 amino acids. The DNA of the CDR3 is TGTGCCAGCAGCGTAGGTGTAGACACATCCTACGAGCAGTACTTC. Translation: CASSVGVDTSYEQYF.

This clone was detected once. Other DNA sequences within the sample encode an identical CDR3. The chain carries TRBV7-9 and TRBJ2-5; no firm D call. The CDR3 is made up of 14 amino acids. Deletions cut 0 bases from V and 5 bases from J, with 10 bases between. CDR1 and CDR2 from the germline V gene are SEHNR and FQNEAQ (reference sequence). The CDR3 DNA is TGTGCCAGCAGCTTAGCGGCTAGTTTGGAGACCCAGTACTTC. It yields the protein CASSLAASLETQYF.